The clone carrying this T cell receptor (beta chain) appeared many times. The data are from a study of T cells in Graves' hyperthyroidism and ophthalmopathy. Study information: Peripheral blood samples were taken at initial diagnosis, prior to any treatment.

V was pared by 4 bases and J by 2 bases, with 11 bases between. This CDR3 spans 14 amino acids. Germline CDR1 LGHDT, CDR2 YNNKEL (reference sequence). TCR beta CDR3 regions were amplified from RNA transcripts. When the TCR CDR3 underwent first-round RT-PCR, the HTBI primer set was used. Each CDR3 protein is one row after TCRdb ran MiXCR on the multiplex PCR reads. The table has 450,000 to 550,000 distinct CDR3 sequences, roughly a quarter seen once. The chain links TRBV3-1 to TRBJ1-1, with D tentatively TRBD1 (6 bases). The clonotype originates from a woman younger than 45 with Graves' ophthalmopathy. The sample comprised blood. In nucleotides, the CDR3 is TGTGCCAGCAGCCGAGAGACAGGCAACACTGAAGCTTTCTTT. Its protein is CASSRETGNTEAFF.